This T cell receptor (beta chain) was sequenced in a study of blood T cell repertoires in COVID-19. Study information: Acute-phase and convalescent COVID-19 samples originated in the United States, Italy and Spain.

On this clone itself: Mismatch with germline at one junction end may stem from a read error.

Looked up from germline, CDR1 is LGHDT and CDR2 is YNNKEL (reference sequence). The CDR3 length is 12 residues. Per the study methods: Reference gene primer amplification gave nucleated cell count estimates. The repertoire was sequenced with immunoSEQ multiplex PCR; TCRdb's copy has only in-frame clones and lacks some. That table is the source of V, J and clone size, and D and trimming were worked out from the DNA. The sample lists 490,000 or so clones; roughly 90% were seen once. Participants were aged roughly 18 to 89 years from approximately 23 US areas. Each recovered donor of Cohort 3 presented with two negative PCRs, clearance, or symptom resolution.

The TCR originated in a woman between 40 and 55 years old who had recovered from COVID-19. Sequencing was carried out using PBMCs or T cells enriched from blood (not recorded which). V is TRBV3-1 (or the pseudogene TRBV3-2) and J is TRBJ2-7; TRBD1 matches 8 bases. CDR3 sequence: CASSHGNRDRFF. The CDR3 DNA reads as TGTGCCAGCAGCCACGGAAACCGGGACAGGTTTTTC.